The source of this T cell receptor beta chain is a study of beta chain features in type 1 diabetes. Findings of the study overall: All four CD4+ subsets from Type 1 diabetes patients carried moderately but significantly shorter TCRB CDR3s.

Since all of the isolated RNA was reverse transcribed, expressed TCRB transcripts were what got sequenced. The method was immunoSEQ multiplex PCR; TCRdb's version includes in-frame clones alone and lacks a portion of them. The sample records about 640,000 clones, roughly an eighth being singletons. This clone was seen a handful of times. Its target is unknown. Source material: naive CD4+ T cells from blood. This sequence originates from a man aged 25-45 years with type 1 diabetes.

DNA for the CDR3: TGCAGTGCTTGGAACTATGGCTACACCTTC. It translates to CSAWNYGYTF. V is TRBV20-1 and J is TRBJ1-2; unclear D gene. Germline CDR1 and CDR2: DFQATT and SNEGSKA (reference sequence). V lost 5 bases and J lost 2, with 3 bases in between. The CDR3 has 10 amino acids.